The subject of this entry is one T cell receptor beta chain. Antigen unknown. Generated by immunoSEQ multiplex PCR, the TCRdb table keeps only in-frame clones and is missing some. This table has about 120,000 clones, 95% to 97% appearing once. Germline loops: CDR1 SQVTM, CDR2 ANQGSEA. CDR3 length equals 14 residues. With 7 bases clipped from V and 0 bases from J, the junction kept 2 bases outside the gene matches. The data are from a study of cytomegalovirus exposure and HLA in healthy donors. Study overall: The 90 to 150 validation repertoires and the approximately 640 first-cohort repertoires shared a platform, a later analysis reported.

Whole-study results and caveats: There were 150 to 200 TCR beta chains listed as cytomegalovirus-associated.

Donors came from a validation cohort of over 100 subjects, distinct from the first 666-subject cohort. The sample comprised PBMCs. The TCR sequence derives from a man between 18 and 35 years old in good health and CMV-seronegative. The chain combines TRBV29-1 with TRBJ2-3; 12 positions match TRBD2. Here the CDR3 DNA reads TGCAGCGACGGACTAGCGGGAAGCACAGATACGCAGTATTTT. It codes for CSDGLAGSTDTQYF.